This entry lists 15 T cell receptor beta chains sequenced from one sample in a study of shared clonotypes between healthy human individuals. Here immunoSEQ multiplex PCR was the method, and the copy in TCRdb shows in-frame clones only, minus some. Here the sample spans nearly 2 million clones, approximately 95% being singletons. CD45RO-negative, CCR7-selected cells formed the naive CD8 fraction, which excluded terminally differentiated effector memory CD45RA+ cells. Sequencing was performed on naive CD8+ T cells sorted from blood. Receptor source: a man aged 18 to 29 in good health.

The V and J genes are TRBV10-3 and TRBJ2-1; possible D gene TRBD2, 6 bases. CDR3 size: 13 residues. The germline V gene encodes CDR1 ENHRY and CDR2 SYGVKD. Trimming removed 7 bases from V and 6 bases from J, with 13 bases in between. CDR3 amino acids: CAITRDSSNEQFF. CDR3 coding DNA: TGTGCCATCACCCGGGACTCTAGCAATGAGCAGTTCTTC.

V gene TRBV10-2 combines with J gene TRBJ1-1; possible D gene TRBD1, 6 bases. There are 14 residues in the CDR3. Germline loops: CDR1 WSHSY, CDR2 SAAADI. The germline V and J ends were trimmed by 5 bases and 4 bases, with 14 bases remaining between them. The CDR3 spells CASSPDRLLTEAFF. CDR3 DNA: TGCGCCAGCAGTCCTGACAGGCTCCTCACTGAAGCTTTCTTT.

About this clone itself: Different DNA sequences within this sample yield the same CDR3. This sequence joins TRBV5-4 and TRBJ2-5; D gene unclear. CDR3 length: 13 amino acids. Germline assignment: CDR1 SGHNT and CDR2 YYREEE (reference sequence). The V and J ends lost 0 bases and 2 bases respectively, with 5 bases between them. CDR3 region: CASSLGEQETQYF. In DNA form, the CDR3 reads TGTGCCAGCAGCTTGGGGGAACAAGAGACCCAGTACTTC.

Concerning this clone itself: Other DNA variants within this sample encode the same CDR3. This chain links TRBV9 with TRBJ2-7; 7 nucleotides agree with TRBD1. Germline CDR1 reads SGDLS; CDR2 reads YYNGEE. CDR3 length equals 14 residues. The ends lost 0 bases at V and 4 bases at J; junction bases unmatched: 4. CDR3 in DNA: TGTGCCAGCAGCGTAGAGCCAGGGGGTTACGAGCAGTACTTC. Residues: CASSVEPGGYEQYF.

The V call is TRBV4-1, the J call TRBJ2-7; TRBD2 is a possible D gene (6 bases). The V end lost 2 bases, the J end lost 4 bases, and 12 bases lay between the germline ends. The V gene's germline CDR1 is MGHRA and CDR2 YSYEKL. This CDR3 has 14 residues. CDR3 in amino acids: CASSQLPGEYEQYF. In DNA form, the CDR3 reads TGCGCCAGCAGCCAACTCCCGGGGGAGTACGAGCAGTACTTC.

This chain links TRBV7-2 with TRBJ1-6, with D perhaps matching TRBD1 (6 bases). With 5 bases removed from V and 9 bases from J, the gap between germline ends came to 14 bases. The CDR3 consists of 14 residues. CDR1 is SGHTA, CDR2 FQGNSA, per germline. The CDR3 is CASSPDSGSSPLHF. The CDR3 DNA reads as TGTGCCAGCAGCCCGGACAGCGGCAGTTCACCCCTCCACTTT.

The chain recombines TRBV2 with TRBJ2-7; D is uncertain. The CDR3 has 12 residues. V lost 7 bases to trimming and J lost 5 bases, with 12 bases between them. CDR1 and CDR2 (germline): SNHLY, FYNNEI. In DNA, the CDR3 is TGTGCCAGCAAAGATTACGCTGACGAGCAGTACTTC. This encodes CASKDYADEQYF.

The chain recombines TRBV2 with TRBJ2-7; 10 nucleotides agree with TRBD1. The CDR3 length is 16 residues. The trim removed 3 bases at V and 5 bases at J, leaving 10 bases unmatched. Germline CDR1 is SNHLY and CDR2 is FYNNEI. The CDR3 reads CASSDFAAGTGDEQYF. DNA of the CDR3: TGTGCCAGCAGTGATTTCGCTGCCGGGACAGGGGACGAGCAGTACTTC.

A word on this clone: The sample carries other DNA sequences with the same CDR3. This sequence joins TRBV11-2 and TRBJ1-2; the D is unclear. Trimming pared 1 base from V and 7 bases from J, leaving 4 bases between. Germline V gene sequence: CDR1 SGHAT, CDR2 FQNNGV. The CDR3 sequence is 11 residues long. For the CDR3, the DNA is TGTGCCAGCAGCTTAGTAGGTGGCTACACCTTC. Translated: CASSLVGGYTF.

The V and J genes are TRBV10-3 and TRBJ1-4, with D unresolved. Trimming cost V 3 bases and J 4 bases, with 21 bases left between them. The CDR3 is 18 amino acids. Germline V gene lookup returns CDR1 ENHRY and CDR2 SYGVKD. CDR3 coding DNA: TGTGCCATCAGTGACCAACTTAGCCTAGAGGGCTTTAATGAAAAACTGTTTTTT. As protein: CAISDQLSLEGFNEKLFF.

V is TRBV18 and J is TRBJ2-7; 9 nucleotides match TRBD1. The germline V gene encodes CDR1 KGHSH and CDR2 LQKENI. This CDR3 has 14 amino acids. V shed 3 bases and J 5 bases; nucleotides not matched to a gene: 5. The CDR3 region has the DNA TGTGCCAGCTCACCGGGACAGGGCTTCGACGAGCAGTACTTC. It yields the protein CASSPGQGFDEQYF.

The rearrangement uses TRBV6-5 and TRBJ2-7; D is unclear. Germline V gene lookup returns CDR1 MNHEY and CDR2 SVGAGI. The CDR3 consists of 13 residues. V was clipped by 5 bases and J by 3 bases, with 11 bases between them. The DNA of the CDR3 is TGTGCCAGCAGTCCCGTAGGTGGCTACGAGCAGTACTTC. This sequence encodes CASSPVGGYEQYF.

V gene TRBV2 combines with J gene TRBJ2-5, with a tentative D call TRBD1 (6 bases). This CDR3 is built from 14 residues. The V and J ends lost 4 bases and 0 bases respectively, with 9 bases between them. Germline CDR1 reads SNHLY; CDR2 reads FYNNEI. In DNA form, the CDR3 reads TGTGCCAGCAGTGGACAGGATTACCAAGAGACCCAGTACTTC. Translated, it gives CASSGQDYQETQYF. The full variable domain, rest sourced from reference TRBV2 and TRBJ2-5, is EPEVTQTPSHQVTQMGQEVILRCVPISNHLYFYWYRQILGQKVEFLVSFYNNEISEKSEIFDDQFSVERPDGSNFTLKIRSTKLEDSAMYFCASSGQDYQETQYFGPGTRLLVL.

The rearrangement links TRBV19 to TRBJ1-5; no firm D call. The CDR3 runs 14 residues. Per the germline V gene, CDR1 is LNHDA and CDR2 is SQIVND (reference sequence). Trimming stripped 1 base from V and 6 bases from J, with 10 bases between. CDR3 sequence (DNA): TGTGCCAGTAGTATAGGAACAGTTCCTCAGCCCCAGCATTTT. Its translation is CASSIGTVPQPQHF.

With respect to this clone: Other DNA sequences within the sample encode an identical CDR3. V and J are TRBV27 and TRBJ1-2, with D possibly being TRBD1 (5 bases). This CDR3 has 12 amino acids. Trimming left V 2 bases short and J 6 bases short, with 7 bases between. CDR1 and CDR2 (germline): MNHEY, SMNVEV (reference sequence). CDR3: CASSLGGDGYTF. The DNA for the CDR3 is TGTGCCAGCAGTTTAGGGGGTGATGGCTACACCTTC.